This T cell receptor beta chain is drawn from a study of T cells in Graves' hyperthyroidism and ophthalmopathy. The study's findings and limits: From stable hyperthyroidism, ophthalmopathy was set apart by a 13 V-J model.

This CDR3 has 16 residues. The V segment lost 5 bases and the J segment 9 bases; nucleotides outside the gene matches: 14. The germline V gene encodes CDR1 DFQATT and CDR2 SNEGSKA (reference sequence). In this sample, this clonotype turned up many times. Its specificity is unknown. Amplification of TCR beta CDR3 regions used RNA as the template. An initial round of RT-PCR targeting the TCR CDR3 relied on the HTBI primer set. TCRdb passed the multiplex PCR reads through MiXCR, listing each CDR3 protein once. The sample contains about 560,000 distinct CDR3 sequences, over 15% of which appear only once. Sample: blood. The chain links TRBV20-1 to TRBJ2-1; 12 bases fit TRBD2. The receptor was derived from a woman younger than 35 with Graves' hyperthyroidism. This CDR3 reads CSAQNRLAGEVGEQFF. The DNA of the CDR3 is TGCAGTGCTCAAAACAGACTAGCGGGAGAGGTGGGTGAGCAGTTCTTC.